This entry lists 24 T cell receptor beta chains sequenced from one sample in a study of identical twins. TCRdb recomputed calls from the 5' RACE reads with MiXCR, one row per CDR3 protein. The sample consists of about 890,000 distinct CDR3 sequences, 9% to 15% of them appearing once. These same data were also listed under a study on yellow fever vaccine responses in identical twins.

The sequencing sample was made of PBMCs. These receptors were taken from a woman aged 18-35 years in good health.

The CDR3 sequence: CASRRFGGNQETQYF. CDR3 DNA: TGTGCCAGCAGGCGGTTTGGCGGAAACCAAGAGACCCAGTACTTC. The V gene is TRBV2, the J gene TRBJ2-5; D unresolved. The CDR3 contains 15 residues. Germline loops: CDR1 SNHLY, CDR2 FYNNEI. The V end lost 6 bases, the J end lost 0 bases, and 14 bases lay between the germline ends.

The gene calls are TRBV3-1 and TRBJ1-2; possibly TRBD1 for D (5 bases). This CDR3 region has 15 residues. Germline V CDR1 and CDR2: LGHDT, YNNKEL (reference sequence). V lost 3 bases to trimming and J lost 3 bases, with 14 bases between them. DNA for the CDR3: TGTGCCAGCAGCCAGGGCCAGGGAGCCCACTATGGCTACACCTTC. Translating it yields CASSQGQGAHYGYTF. Filled out from reference TRBV3-1 and TRBJ1-2, the complete variable domain reads DTAVSQTPKYLVTQMGNDKSIKCEQNLGHDTMYWYKQDSKKFLKIMFSYNNKELIINETVPNRFSPKSPDKAHLNLHINSLELGDSAVYFCASSQGQGAHYGYTFGSGTRLTVV.

This clonotype has more than one count but fewer than ten. This chain links TRBV24-1 with TRBJ2-3; D is possibly TRBD1 (6 bases). The V end lost 2 bases, the J end lost 3 bases, and 8 bases lay between the germline ends. This CDR3 has 14 amino acids. Germline assignment: CDR1 KGHDR and CDR2 SFDVKD. Written as DNA, the CDR3 is TGTGCCACCAGTGATTACAGGGATACAGATACGCAGTATTTT. It encodes CATSDYRDTDTQYF.

This clonotype was seen many times. As DNA, the CDR3 is TGCGCCAGCAGCTTTGACGGGATGAACACTGAAGCTTTCTTT. Translating it yields CASSFDGMNTEAFF. V usage is TRBV5-1 and J usage is TRBJ1-1; D ambiguous. Per germline, CDR1 SGHRS and CDR2 YFSETQ. The CDR3 is 14 residues long. V was pared by 2 bases and J by 0 bases, with 8 bases between.

The chain joins TRBV27 to TRBJ2-7; unclear D gene. Trimming cost V 6 bases and J 7 bases, with 10 bases left between them. This CDR3 contains 11 residues. Germline V gene lookup returns CDR1 MNHEY and CDR2 SMNVEV (reference sequence). This CDR3 reads CASRLLGEQYF. The CDR3 DNA is TGTGCCAGCAGATTGCTGGGGGAGCAGTACTTC.

This clonotype was seen many times. The chain is built from TRBV7-9 and TRBJ2-1; D is uncertain. The V gene's germline CDR1 is SEHNR and CDR2 FQNEAQ (reference sequence). Trimming stripped 5 bases from V and 8 bases from J, with 10 bases between. This CDR3 is 12 amino acids long. CDR3 sequence (DNA): TGTGCCAGCAGCGTTAGTATCGATGAGCAGTTCTTC. Amino acids: CASSVSIDEQFF.

This clonotype showed up just a few times. This chain connects TRBV7-2 to TRBJ1-1, with TRBD1 matching 9 bases. Losses at the gene ends were 1 base for V and 6 bases for J; bases not matched to a gene: 6. Germline assignment: CDR1 SGHTA and CDR2 FQGNSA. This CDR3 region has 15 residues. This CDR3 is CASSLEVRDRAEAFF. The CDR3 coding sequence is TGTGCCAGCAGCTTAGAGGTCCGGGACAGGGCTGAAGCTTTCTTT. Filled out from reference TRBV7-2 and TRBJ1-1, the complete variable domain reads GAGVSQSPSNKVTEKGKDVELRCDPISGHTALYWYRQSLGQGLEFLIYFQGNSAPDKSGLPSDRFSAERTGGSVSTLTIQRTQQEDSAVYLCASSLEVRDRAEAFFGQGTRLTVV.

As DNA, the CDR3 is TGTGCCAGCAGCTTAGAAGGGGATGTAATTAAAAACACTGAAGCTTTCTTT. Amino acid sequence: CASSLEGDVIKNTEAFF. This chain connects TRBV7-9 to TRBJ1-1; possible D gene TRBD1, 5 bases. Trimming left V 1 base short and J 2 bases short, with 17 bases between. This CDR3 contains 17 residues. The V gene's germline CDR1 is SEHNR and CDR2 FQNEAQ (reference sequence).

This clonotype was observed a few times. This rearrangement joins TRBV6-2 or TRBV6-3 to TRBJ2-5; perhaps TRBD2 as D (5 bases). Trimming removed 5 bases from V and 5 bases from J, with 9 bases in between. This CDR3 has 12 residues. Germline-derived CDR1 and CDR2 are MNHEY and SVGEGT. The CDR3 sequence: CASSDLAETQYF. The CDR3 coding sequence is TGTGCCAGCAGTGACTTAGCGGAGACCCAGTACTTC.

This clonotype was seen ten or more times. The chain links TRBV20-1 to TRBJ1-1; D call uncertain. The CDR3 consists of 15 residues. Germline assignment: CDR1 DFQATT and CDR2 SNEGSKA (reference sequence). V was trimmed by 0 bases and J by 0 bases, leaving 11 bases between them. CDR3 nucleotide sequence: TGCAGTGCTAGAGATCGGAAGGAAGTGAACACTGAAGCTTTCTTT. This gives the protein CSARDRKEVNTEAFF.

This clonotype was detected ten times or more. V and J are TRBV5-1 and TRBJ1-2; TRBD1 is a possible D gene (6 bases). CDR1 SGHRS and CDR2 YFSETQ come from the germline V gene. This CDR3 contains 15 residues. The V end was cut by 2 bases, the J end by 4 bases, with 15 bases between. Here the CDR3 DNA reads TGCGCCAGCAGCTTTGACAGGCCAACTCTCTATGGCTACACCTTC. This sequence encodes CASSFDRPTLYGYTF. Using reference TRBV5-1 and TRBJ1-2 for the parts outside the CDR3, the full variable domain is KAGVTQTPRYLIKTRGQQVTLSCSPISGHRSVSWYQQTPGQGLQFLFEYFSETQRNKGNFPGRFSGRQFSNSRSEMNVSTLELGDSALYLCASSFDRPTLYGYTFGSGTRLTVV.

This clonotype was seen at least ten times. The chain joins TRBV4-1 to TRBJ2-1; 8 positions match TRBD2. The CDR3 runs 17 residues. V trimming: 4 bases; J trimming: 0 bases; junction bases outside the gene matches: 8. CDR1 MGHRA and CDR2 YSYEKL come from the germline V gene. The CDR3 loop reads CASSPGLGRSSYNEQFF. CDR3 bases: TGCGCCAGCAGCCCGGGACTAGGAAGGAGCTCCTACAATGAGCAGTTCTTC.

This clonotype was counted only a few times. The rearrangement joins TRBV25-1 to TRBJ2-1, with 8 bases lining up with TRBD2. CDR1 and CDR2 (germline): MGHDK, SYGVNS. The ends lost 3 bases at V and 9 bases at J; junction bases unmatched: 10. The CDR3 has 15 residues. The CDR3 spells CASSDPGGAVGEQFF. In DNA, the CDR3 is TGTGCCAGCAGTGATCCGGGGGGGGCCGTTGGTGAGCAGTTCTTC.

The chain has TRBV28 and TRBJ2-1, with D perhaps TRBD1 (6 bases). The CDR3 consists of 14 residues. V lost 7 bases and J lost 10, with 20 bases in between. CDR1 MDHEN and CDR2 SYDVKM come from the germline V gene. CDR3 DNA sequence: TGTGCCAGCACCACAAGGGACATTGGTAAGGAGCAGTTCTTC. It codes for CASTTRDIGKEQFF.

The V gene is TRBV6-5, the J gene TRBJ2-5; TRBD1 aligns across 7 bases. The ends lost 0 bases at V and 4 bases at J; junction bases unmatched: 5. CDR1 and CDR2 from the germline V gene are MNHEY and SVGAGI. The CDR3 contains 15 residues. The DNA of the CDR3 is TGTGCCAGCAGTTACTCTGGTTACAGGGGAGAGACCCAGTACTTC. Translation gives CASSYSGYRGETQYF.

The V gene is TRBV4-1, the J gene TRBJ2-7; TRBD1 might be the D (6 bases). V lost 0 bases, J lost 4 bases, and 13 bases lay in between. Germline V CDR1 and CDR2: MGHRA, YSYEKL. This CDR3 is 15 amino acids long. The CDR3 bases are TGCGCCAGCAGCCAAGATTTACAGGGTGAGTACGAGCAGTACTTC. Translating it yields CASSQDLQGEYEQYF.

This clonotype has ten or more counts. The chain is built from TRBV6-2 or TRBV6-3 and TRBJ2-7; D gene ambiguous. Germline assignment: CDR1 MNHEY and CDR2 SVGEGT. The length of the CDR3 is 11 residues. Trimming pared 5 bases from V and 6 bases from J, leaving 8 bases between. The CDR3 sequence is CASSLYGEQYF. The CDR3 region has the DNA TGTGCCAGCAGTCTCTACGGCGAGCAGTACTTC.

The genes are TRBV12-3 or TRBV12-4 and TRBJ2-2; TRBD1 or TRBD2 may be the D gene (5 bases each). The CDR3 has 15 residues. V was cut by 3 bases and J by 6 bases, with 14 bases left in between. In nucleotides, the CDR3 is TGTGCCAGCAGTTTCTGGGGGACGGGATCCGGGGAGCTGTTTTTT. Protein: CASSFWGTGSGELFF.

Details on this clonotype: Since a much larger clone is just one base distant, this may be a read error. V gene TRBV7-9 combines with J gene TRBJ1-1, with TRBD1 identical over 7 bases. Germline values: CDR1 SEHNR, CDR2 FQNEAQ (reference sequence). This CDR3 region has 15 residues. CDR3: CVSSQRQGVNTEAFF. DNA of the CDR3: TGTGTCAGCAGCCAACGACAGGGTGTGAACACTGAAGCTTTCTTT.

This clonotype appeared a single time. The V and J genes are TRBV4-2 and TRBJ2-5, with 13 bases identical to TRBD2. Germline loops: CDR1 LGHNA, CDR2 YNFKEQ. Losses at the gene ends were 0 bases for V and 4 bases for J; bases not matched to a gene: 11. This CDR3 comprises 19 residues. CDR3 nucleotides: TGTGCCAGCAGCCAAGACCTAGGACTAGCGGGAGCACAGGGAGAGACCCAGTACTTC. Its translation: CASSQDLGLAGAQGETQYF.

For the CDR3, the DNA is TGTGCCAGCAGTTTATCGGGATCCAGCGGGGGTGAGCAGTTCTTC. The encoded protein is CASSLSGSSGGEQFF. The gene calls are TRBV27 and TRBJ2-1; 8 bases match TRBD2. The CDR3 covers 15 residues. The germline V gene encodes CDR1 MNHEY and CDR2 SMNVEV (reference sequence). V was pared by 0 bases and J by 9 bases, with 7 bases of the junction left unmatched.

This clonotype was recorded a few times. The chain joins TRBV3-1 to TRBJ1-1; D remains ambiguous. This CDR3 has 14 residues. V was shortened by 5 bases and J by 0 bases, with 10 bases between the two germline ends. Germline V gene data show CDR1 as LGHDT and CDR2 as YNNKEL (reference sequence). CDR3 coding DNA: TGTGCCAGCAGCGCCATTCAAATGAACACTGAAGCTTTCTTT. Encoded protein: CASSAIQMNTEAFF.

The rearrangement joins TRBV7-9 to TRBJ2-2; weak D call: TRBD2 (5 bases). V was cut by 5 bases and J by 7 bases, with 11 bases left in between. The germline CDR1 and CDR2 sequences are SEHNR and FQNEAQ (reference sequence). This CDR3 contains 13 residues. CDR3 sequence: CASSPEGVGELFF. In DNA, the CDR3 is TGTGCCAGCAGCCCAGAGGGTGTCGGGGAGCTGTTTTTT.

This clonotype was counted only a few times. This chain joins TRBV4-1 and TRBJ1-5, with 7 bases fitting TRBD1. V gave up 3 bases and J gave up 4 bases; unmatched junction bases: 9. Germline lookup yields CDR1 MGHRA and CDR2 YSYEKL. This CDR3 is built from 16 residues. CDR3 DNA: TGCGCCAGCAGCCAGATGACAGGGCCATTTAATCAGCCCCAGCATTTT. Its translation is CASSQMTGPFNQPQHF.